This T cell receptor (beta chain) is from a study of identical twins. Study findings and constraints: With monozygotic twins, out-of-frame TCR alpha sharing exceeded what models estimated.

Of note for this clonotype: Its antigen is not known.

After template switching added a universal primer site, the resulting cDNA carried unique molecular identifiers. TCRdb recomputed calls from the 5' RACE reads with MiXCR, one row per CDR3 protein. The table records around 450,000 distinct CDR3 sequences, 14% of them present only once. A further study also used this sample, focusing on yellow fever vaccine responses in identical twins. That work contributes: Reportedly, the response of twins' T cells to the vaccine seemed partly convergent, partly personalized.

The source of this sequence is a woman younger than 30 in good health. The material sequenced was CD4+ T cells sorted from blood.

CDR3 protein: CASSGSRQGSNEQYF. The CDR3 region has the DNA TGTGCCAGCAGCGGTTCCAGACAGGGGTCCAACGAGCAGTACTTC. V and J are TRBV7-8 and TRBJ2-7, with 8 bases aligning to TRBD1. The CDR3 has 15 residues. Germline V gene sequence: CDR1 SGHVS, CDR2 FQNEAQ. Germline trimming cut 5 bases from V and 5 bases from J; bases unmatched to any gene: 11. Full variable domain (outside the CDR3, taken from reference TRBV7-8 and TRBJ2-7): GAGVSQSPRYKVAKRGQDVALRCDPISGHVSLFWYQQALGQGPEFLTYFQNEAQLDKSGLPSDRFFAERPEGSVSTLKIQRTQQEDSAVYLCASSGSRQGSNEQYFGPGTRLTVT.